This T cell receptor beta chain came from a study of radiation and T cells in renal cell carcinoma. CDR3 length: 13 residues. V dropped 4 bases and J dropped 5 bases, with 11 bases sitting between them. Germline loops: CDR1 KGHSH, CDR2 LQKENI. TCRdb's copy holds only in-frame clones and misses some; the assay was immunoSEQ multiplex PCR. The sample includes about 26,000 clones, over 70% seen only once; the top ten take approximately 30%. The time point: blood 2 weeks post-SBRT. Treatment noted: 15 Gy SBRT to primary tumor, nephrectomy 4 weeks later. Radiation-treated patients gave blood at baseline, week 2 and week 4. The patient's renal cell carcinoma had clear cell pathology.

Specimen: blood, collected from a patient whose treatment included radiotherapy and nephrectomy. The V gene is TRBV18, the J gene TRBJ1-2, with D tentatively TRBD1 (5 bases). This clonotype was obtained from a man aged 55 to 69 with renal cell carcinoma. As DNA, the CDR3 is TGTGCCAGCTCACTCTTGACAGTGTATGGCTACACCTTC. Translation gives CASSLLTVYGYTF. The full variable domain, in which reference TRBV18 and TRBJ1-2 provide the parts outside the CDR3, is NAGVMQNPRHLVRRRGQEARLRCSPMKGHSHVYWYRQLPEEGLKFMVYLQKENIIDESGMPKERFSAEFPKEGPSILRIQQVVRGDSAAYFCASSLLTVYGYTFGSGTRLTVV.